One and the same sample provided the 7 T cell receptor beta chains below, sequenced in a study of blood T cells in healthy people across ages. Together with a sample-barcoded 5' primer, a J-beta primer mix was included in a second PCR lasting about 6 to 11 cycles. TCRdb re-called the 5' RACE reads with MiXCR, one entry per CDR3 protein. The repertoire holds about 1.6 million distinct CDR3 sequences, with almost 35% as singletons. Sequenced input: blood. The receptors originated from a woman in her thirties in good health.

In its sample, this clonotype was seen a few times. The chain uses TRBV5-4 and TRBJ2-1, with 7 bases aligning to TRBD1. The junction had 15 bases not matched to a gene; V was cut back by 4 bases and J by 5 bases. The CDR3 extends over 17 amino acids. Germline V lookup: CDR1 SGHNT, CDR2 YYREEE (reference sequence). The CDR3 nucleotides are TGTGCCAGCAGCCGCTATTGGCTCGGGACAGAAAACAATGAGCAGTTCTTC. Its translation is CASSRYWLGTENNEQFF.

The V gene is TRBV20-1, the J gene TRBJ2-5; 8 bases match TRBD2. The CDR3 is 15 residues long. V shed 3 bases, J shed 7 bases, and the junction held 13 bases outside the gene matches. Per the germline V gene, CDR1 is DFQATT and CDR2 is SNEGSKA (reference sequence). The CDR3: CSASDSAGGTGTQYF. In DNA form, the CDR3 reads TGCAGTGCTAGTGATTCGGCGGGGGGAACAGGGACCCAGTACTTC.

The rearrangement links TRBV20-1 to TRBJ2-4; D call uncertain. Trimming took off 3 bases at V and 1 base at J, with 13 bases between the two ends. This CDR3 spans 15 amino acids. Germline V CDR1 and CDR2: DFQATT, SNEGSKA (reference sequence). CDR3 amino acids: CSASSGAVAKNIQYF. The CDR3 DNA reads as TGCAGTGCTAGCTCAGGTGCGGTGGCCAAAAACATTCAGTACTTC.

This clonotype was observed a few times. Written as DNA, the CDR3 is TGCGCCAGCAGCCACCCCGGGAAGGGCCAGCCCCAGCATTTT. Translated: CASSHPGKGQPQHF. The rearrangement uses TRBV4-1 and TRBJ1-5; D gene unclear. CDR1 MGHRA and CDR2 YSYEKL come from the germline V gene. There are 14 residues in the CDR3. The V gene lost 3 bases and the J gene lost 7 bases, with 13 bases spanning the gap.

This clonotype was seen more than once but under ten times. The V gene is TRBV4-2, the J gene TRBJ2-3; D perhaps matches TRBD2 (6 bases). CDR1 is LGHNA and CDR2 is YNFKEQ in the germline V gene. The CDR3 has 18 amino acids. V lost 4 bases and J lost 1, with 21 bases in between. Here the CDR3 DNA reads TGTGCCAGCAGCCCGACTCATTACACGGGGGTCGGCACAGATACGCAGTATTTT. Amino acids: CASSPTHYTGVGTDTQYF.

This chain uses TRBV28 with TRBJ2-7; 7 bases align to TRBD2. There are 14 residues in the CDR3. CDR1 and CDR2 (germline): MDHEN, SYDVKM. After removal of 5 bases from V and 7 bases from J, the junction contained 11 bases not matched to a gene. The CDR3 bases are TGTGCCAGCAGTAGGGCGGGAGCCCTTTTTGAGCAGTACTTC. This sequence encodes CASSRAGALFEQYF.

The genes are TRBV29-1 and TRBJ1-2; TRBD1 agrees at 11 bases. Per germline, CDR1 SQVTM and CDR2 ANQGSEA. Losses at the gene ends were 5 bases for V and 7 bases for J; bases not matched to a gene: 9. This CDR3 is built from 14 residues. DNA for the CDR3: TGCAGCGTTCGGACAGGGGGCGCTGTCTCTGGCTACACCTTC. It specifies CSVRTGGAVSGYTF. The full variable domain, in which reference TRBV29-1 and TRBJ1-2 provide the parts outside the CDR3, is SAVISQKPSRDICQRGTSLTIQCQVDSQVTMMFWYRQQPGQSLTLIATANQGSEATYESGFVIDKFPISRPNLTFSTLTVSNMSPEDSSIYLCSVRTGGAVSGYTFGSGTRLTVV.